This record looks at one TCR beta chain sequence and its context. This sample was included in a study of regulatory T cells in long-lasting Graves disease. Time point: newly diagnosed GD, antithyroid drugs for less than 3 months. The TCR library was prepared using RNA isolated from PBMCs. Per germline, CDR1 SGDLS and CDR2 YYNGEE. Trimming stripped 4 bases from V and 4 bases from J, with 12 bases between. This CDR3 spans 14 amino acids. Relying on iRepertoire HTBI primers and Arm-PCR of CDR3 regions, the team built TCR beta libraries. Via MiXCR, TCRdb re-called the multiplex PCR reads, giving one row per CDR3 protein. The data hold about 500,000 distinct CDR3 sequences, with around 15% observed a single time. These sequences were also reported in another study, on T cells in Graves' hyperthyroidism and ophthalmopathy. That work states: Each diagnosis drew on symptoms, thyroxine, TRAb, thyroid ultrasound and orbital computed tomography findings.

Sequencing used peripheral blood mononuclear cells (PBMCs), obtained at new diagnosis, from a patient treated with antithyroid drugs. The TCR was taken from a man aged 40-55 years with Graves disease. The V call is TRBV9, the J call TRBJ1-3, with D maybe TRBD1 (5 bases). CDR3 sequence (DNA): TGTGCCAGCAGCCCCCCCCGGGGGGGAAACACCATATATTTT. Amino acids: CASSPPRGGNTIYF.